Included here is one TCR beta chain sequence, with context. Trimming removed 3 bases at V and 0 bases at J, with 11 bases between. CDR3 length: 14 amino acids. Germline CDR1 SQVTM, CDR2 ANQGSEA. Libraries were prepared by immunoSEQ multiplex PCR; TCRdb keeps only in-frame clonotypes and omits some of them. The data contain roughly 390,000 clones, more than 70% of them singletons. This sample is drawn from a study of blood T cell repertoires in COVID-19. The sequence was obtained from a woman aged 25 to 45 with COVID-19, enrolled during active disease. The rearrangement joins TRBV29-1 to TRBJ1-1, with unresolved D. Material: peripheral blood. In nucleotides, the CDR3 is TGCAGCGTTGATAGTCGGGGAGTGAACACTGAAGCTTTCTTT. Its protein product is CSVDSRGVNTEAFF.